The rows below give T cell receptor beta chains drawn from one sample of a study of a mutant IDH1 vaccine in newly diagnosed glioma. Antigen specificity for these receptors is unknown. TCRdb keeps only in-frame clones here, not all; method: immunoSEQ multiplex PCR. Found here are tens of thousands of clones, roughly 81% of them singletons; the top ten hold around 8.4%. The sample in question was PBMCs, obtained from a glioma patient whose treatment included an IDH1 peptide vaccine. These receptors came from a woman in her thirties or forties with glioma. Some clones in this sample may be carry-over from other donors' samples. The CDR3 runs from the conserved cysteine through the conserved F or W. A D gene is named only where the DNA matches it firmly. Not every row has a clone size; where given, it reads once, few, many or a size class.

v_call: TRBV14; clone_size: NA; d_call: NA; j_call: TRBJ2-1; cdr3_nt: TGTGCCAGCAGCGCCGGGGAAAACAATGAGCAGTTCTTC; cdr3_aa: CASSAGENNEQFF
v_call: TRBV6-5; clone_size: NA; d_call: NA; j_call: TRBJ1-2; cdr3_nt: TGTGCCAGCAGTTACTCGGCGGGGGGCAGTGGCTACACCTTC; cdr3_aa: CASSYSAGGSGYTF
v_call: TRBV4-2; clone_size: NA; d_call: NA; j_call: TRBJ2-5; cdr3_nt: TGTGCCAGCAGCGCCCGGGCTAAAGAGACCCAGTACTTC; cdr3_aa: CASSARAKETQYF
v_call: TRBV5-1; clone_size: NA; d_call: TRBD2; j_call: TRBJ2-2; cdr3_nt: TGCGCCAGCCAATGGAGGGGTGCTAGCGGGGGGAACACCGGGGAGCTGTTTTTT; cdr3_aa: CASQWRGASGGNTGELFF
v_call: TRBV4-3; clone_size: NA; d_call: NA; j_call: TRBJ1-6; cdr3_nt: TGCGCCAGCAGCCACCCCTTTCCACAGGGATATAATTCACCCCTCCACTTT; cdr3_aa: CASSHPFPQGYNSPLHF
v_call: TRBV13; clone_size: NA; d_call: TRBD1; j_call: TRBJ1-4; cdr3_nt: TGTGCCAGCAGAGGGACAGACAATGAAAAACTGTTTTTT; cdr3_aa: CASRGTDNEKLFF
v_call: TRBV19; clone_size: NA; d_call: NA; j_call: TRBJ1-5; cdr3_nt: TGTGCCAGTAGGGATGTTAATCAGCCCCAGCATTTT; cdr3_aa: CASRDVNQPQHF
v_call: TRBV7-2; clone_size: NA; d_call: NA; j_call: TRBJ2-1; cdr3_nt: TGTGCCAGCAGCTTAGCAGACAGCTACAATGAGCAGTTCTTC; cdr3_aa: CASSLADSYNEQFF
v_call: TRBV30; clone_size: NA; d_call: TRBD2; j_call: TRBJ2-5; cdr3_nt: TGTGCCTGGAGTGTAGGGCTAGCGGGGAAAGAGACCCAGTACTTC; cdr3_aa: CAWSVGLAGKETQYF
v_call: TRBV6-1; clone_size: few; d_call: NA; j_call: TRBJ2-5; cdr3_nt: TGTGCCAGCAGCAAGAGGGTGGACCAGTACTTC; cdr3_aa: CASSKRVDQYF
v_call: TRBV12-5; clone_size: NA; d_call: NA; j_call: TRBJ2-5; cdr3_nt: TGTGCTAGTGGGTCACTCTTTCCCTTTCCAAGACGGGAGACCCAGTACTTC; cdr3_aa: CASGSLFPFPRRETQYF
v_call: TRBV5-6; clone_size: NA; d_call: NA; j_call: TRBJ2-1; cdr3_nt: TGTGCCAGCTGCCCGGGGCCAAACAATGAGCAGTTCTTC; cdr3_aa: CASCPGPNNEQFF
v_call: TRBV5-1; clone_size: once; d_call: NA; j_call: TRBJ2-1; cdr3_nt: TGCGCCAGCAGCTTGGCCCTTCGGGGGCCGGAGAATGAGCAGTTCTTC; cdr3_aa: CASSLALRGPENEQFF
v_call: TRBV19; clone_size: NA; d_call: TRBD1; j_call: TRBJ1-5; cdr3_nt: TGTGCCAGTAGGAAGACAGGGTCGAGCAATCAGCCCCAGCATTTT; cdr3_aa: CASRKTGSSNQPQHF
v_call: TRBV11-2; clone_size: NA; d_call: NA; j_call: TRBJ1-1; cdr3_nt: TGTGCCAGCAGCTTCCCTCGGGGGGGGTCGAACACTGAAGCTTTCTTT; cdr3_aa: CASSFPRGGSNTEAFF
v_call: TRBV5-1; clone_size: few; d_call: NA; j_call: TRBJ1-1; cdr3_nt: TGCGCCAGCAGCGGAGGACTGCTGAACACTGAAGCTTTCTTT; cdr3_aa: CASSGGLLNTEAFF
v_call: TRBV5-6; clone_size: NA; d_call: TRBD1; j_call: TRBJ2-4; cdr3_nt: TGTGCCAGCAGCTTGGCGGGACAGGGGATAGCCAAAAACATTCAGTACTTC; cdr3_aa: CASSLAGQGIAKNIQYF
v_call: TRBV12-5; clone_size: NA; d_call: TRBD1; j_call: TRBJ1-1; cdr3_nt: TGTGCTAGTGGCACGACAGGGGGCTGGAGCACTGAAGCTTTCTTT; cdr3_aa: CASGTTGGWSTEAFF
v_call: TRBV5-1; clone_size: NA; d_call: NA; j_call: TRBJ2-1; cdr3_nt: TGCGCCAGCAGCTTGGTTGCCTTCAGTTCCTACAATGAGCAGTTCTTC; cdr3_aa: CASSLVAFSSYNEQFF
v_call: TRBV9; clone_size: NA; d_call: NA; j_call: TRBJ2-7; cdr3_nt: TGTGCCAGCAGCGTAGGGCACAGCGTTGGAGTCACCTACGAGCAGTACTTC; cdr3_aa: CASSVGHSVGVTYEQYF
v_call: TRBV7-2; clone_size: NA; d_call: NA; j_call: TRBJ2-2; cdr3_nt: TGTGCCAGCAGCTTACAGGTCAACACCGGGGAGCTGTTTTTT; cdr3_aa: CASSLQVNTGELFF
v_call: TRBV7-2; clone_size: NA; d_call: NA; j_call: TRBJ1-2; cdr3_nt: TGTGCCAGCAGCTCCACCAGTTATGGCTACACCTTC; cdr3_aa: CASSSTSYGYTF
v_call: TRBV19; clone_size: NA; d_call: TRBD1; j_call: TRBJ2-7; cdr3_nt: TGTGCCAGTAGTACGGGACAGGGGGAAGGCGAGCAGTACTTC; cdr3_aa: CASSTGQGEGEQYF
v_call: TRBV30; clone_size: once; d_call: NA; j_call: TRBJ2-3; cdr3_nt: TGTGCCTGGAGTGTGAAGGCGGGCACAGATACGCAGTATTTT; cdr3_aa: CAWSVKAGTDTQYF
v_call: TRBV9; clone_size: NA; d_call: NA; j_call: TRBJ2-1; cdr3_nt: TGTGCCAGCAGCGCCACAGGGAAACGCTACAATGAGCAGTTCTTC; cdr3_aa: CASSATGKRYNEQFF
v_call: TRBV11-3; clone_size: NA; d_call: NA; j_call: TRBJ1-3; cdr3_nt: TGTGCCAGAGCCGCTTCCCGGAACACCATATATTTT; cdr3_aa: CARAASRNTIYF
v_call: TRBV7-2; clone_size: NA; d_call: NA; j_call: TRBJ1-6; cdr3_nt: TGTGCCAGCAGCCCCCACGGGGATTCACCCCTCCACTTT; cdr3_aa: CASSPHGDSPLHF
v_call: TRBV6-6; clone_size: NA; d_call: NA; j_call: TRBJ1-1; cdr3_nt: TGTGCCAGCAGCCCAAGGGTAGTTGAAGCTTTCTTT; cdr3_aa: CASSPRVVEAFF
v_call: TRBV30; clone_size: few; d_call: TRBD2; j_call: TRBJ2-5; cdr3_nt: TGTGCCTGGAGTGTACGGCAACTCGGGCGGGGGGCCCAAGAGACCCAGTACTTC; cdr3_aa: CAWSVRQLGRGAQETQYF
v_call: TRBV6-4; clone_size: NA; d_call: NA; j_call: TRBJ2-7; cdr3_nt: TGTGCCAGCCCAGCTATAGGCGGCTCAGAGCAGTACTTC; cdr3_aa: CASPAIGGSEQYF
v_call: TRBV6-6; clone_size: NA; d_call: TRBD2; j_call: TRBJ2-1; cdr3_nt: TGTGCCAGCAGTTACTGGCTAGCGGGGGAGCAGTTCTTC; cdr3_aa: CASSYWLAGEQFF
v_call: TRBV7-8; clone_size: few; d_call: NA; j_call: TRBJ1-1; cdr3_nt: TGTGCCAGCAGCTTCCCCGGGCAAAAAGAGCGTGAAGCTTTCTTT; cdr3_aa: CASSFPGQKEREAFF
v_call: TRBV10-3; clone_size: once; d_call: TRBD1; j_call: TRBJ1-1; cdr3_nt: TGTGCCATCAGCCGATCGGACAGGGGCATGAACACTGAAGCTTTCTTT; cdr3_aa: CAISRSDRGMNTEAFF
v_call: TRBV18; clone_size: NA; d_call: NA; j_call: TRBJ2-7; cdr3_nt: TGTGCCAGCTCACCAGACCCCAGTTCTTACGAGCAGTACTTC; cdr3_aa: CASSPDPSSYEQYF
v_call: TRBV15; clone_size: NA; d_call: NA; j_call: TRBJ1-1; cdr3_nt: TGTGCCACCAGCAGAGATAGGGGGGACACTGAAGCTTTCTTT; cdr3_aa: CATSRDRGDTEAFF